This T cell receptor beta chain was recovered during a study of cytomegalovirus exposure and HLA in healthy donors. General study points: In all likelihood, a cluster of highly shared sequence variants was a sequencing artifact. There were around 160 TCR beta chains listed as cytomegalovirus-associated. In a later analysis, a missense DCLRE1C variant was linked to TCR beta V- and J-gene trimming. For most TCR beta V segments, an earlier analysis put the productive rate at about 90% or about 30% of the time.

The V gene end was trimmed by 2 bases and the J gene end by 7 bases; junction bases not matched to a gene: 12. This CDR3 is 15 amino acids long. Germline V lookup: CDR1 SGHNT, CDR2 YYREEE (reference sequence). In the PCR, 60 Vbeta and 13 Jbeta primers were used. This table comes from immunoSEQ multiplex PCR, and its TCRdb copy is limited to in-frame clones, with some not included. The data show more than 150,000 clones, 65% to 85% seen once. On this clone itself: Its antigen is as yet unknown.

This sequence was found in a woman between 35 and 50 years old in good health and CMV-seropositive. The sequenced material came from PBMCs. V gene TRBV5-4 combines with J gene TRBJ2-7; TRBD1 matches at 7 bases. CDR3 residues: CASSLNRGSNREQYF. The DNA of the CDR3 is TGTGCCAGCAGCTTAAACAGGGGCTCTAATAGGGAGCAGTACTTC. The full variable domain, completed using reference TRBV5-4 and TRBJ2-7, is ETGVTQSPTHLIKTRGQQVTLRCSSQSGHNTVSWYQQALGQGPQFIFQYYREEENGRGNFPPRFSGLQFPNYSSELNVNALELDDSALYLCASSLNRGSNREQYFGPGTRLTVT.